This T cell receptor beta chain comes out of a study of post-analysis software for immune sequencing data. Every TCR beta cDNA library bore unique molecular identifiers. MiXCR, run by TCRdb on the PCR reads, gives a single entry per CDR3 protein. This table holds 700,000 to 900,000 distinct CDR3 sequences, around 45% found once. Remarks on this clonotype: As yet, its antigen is unknown.

Looked up from germline, CDR1 is MNHEY and CDR2 is SMNVEV (reference sequence). The trim removed 6 bases at V and 4 bases at J, leaving 15 bases unmatched. CDR3 length: 17 residues. General study points: Patients carried 4 or 5 TRBV segments more frequently than controls did, and TRBV5-6, TRBV5-1 and TRBV20-1 were among them.

The gene calls are TRBV27 and TRBJ2-5; TRBD2 matches at 9 bases. This receptor was identified in a girl aged 5-17 years with multiple sclerosis. Sequencing was carried out using blood. The CDR3 DNA follows: TGTGCCAGCAGCCTCCTGCCGGGTAGCGGGAGCTCAGAGACCCAGTACTTC. Amino acids: CASSLLPGSGSSETQYF.